A selection of T cell receptor beta chains follows, all from one sample in a study of blood T cell repertoires in COVID-19. Assay used: immunoSEQ multiplex PCR; TCRdb lists only in-frame clones, some missing. The data contain 110,000 to 150,000 clones, 70% to 90% of them singletons. The specimen was peripheral blood. Every receptor here comes from a woman aged 55 to 70 with acute or convalescent COVID-19. The CDR3 runs from the conserved cysteine through the conserved F or W. Fields, in order: D gene, J gene, CDR3 length, clone size, V gene, CDR3 DNA, CDR3 protein. D genes are given only for firm matches. Clone size appears in some rows only: once, few, many, or a class for an expanded clone.

. | TRBJ1-2 | 15 | . | TRBV18 | TGTGCCAGCTCACCTTCCCCCACAGGCCTCTATGGCTACACCTTC | CASSPSPTGLYGYTF
. | TRBJ2-7 | 15 | . | TRBV6-6 | TGTGCCAGCAGTTACTCGGGGGATTGGGGGGTCGAGCAGTACTTC | CASSYSGDWGVEQYF
. | TRBJ2-7 | 13 | . | TRBV4-1 | TGCGCCAGCAGCCAAGACACCGAGCCCGAGCAGTACTTC | CASSQDTEPEQYF
TRBD2 | TRBJ2-3 | 15 | . | TRBV7-9 | TGTGCCAGCAGCTTCGCCGGGACTAGCAAAGATACGCAGTATTTT | CASSFAGTSKDTQYF
. | TRBJ1-1 | 14 | . | TRBV11-2 | TGTGCCAGCAGCTTACAAGGGGCGACGGCTGAAGCTTTCTTT | CASSLQGATAEAFF
. | TRBJ1-4 | 14 | . | TRBV19 | TGTGCCAGTAGTAGCCCGGGAGCACTTGGAAAACTGTTTTTT | CASSSPGALGKLFF
TRBD1 | TRBJ2-3 | 18 | . | TRBV4-3 | TGCGCCAGCAGCCAAGCGACAGGGGCTGACCTGGGCACAGATACGCAGTATTTT | CASSQATGADLGTDTQYF
TRBD1 | TRBJ1-1 | 15 | . | TRBV7-2 | TGTGCCAGCAGCTTAGTTTTCCGGACAGGGGTTGAAGCTTTCTTT | CASSLVFRTGVEAFF
. | TRBJ1-4 | 15 | . | TRBV28 | TGTGCCAGCAGTTTATTGGGCAGGGGAAATGAAAAACTGTTTTTT | CASSLLGRGNEKLFF
. | TRBJ1-5 | 21 | . | TRBV19 | TGTGCCAGTAGTATGCGAGTAAGACCGGGACAAACGAAGTATAGCAATCAGCCCCAGCATTTT | CASSMRVRPGQTKYSNQPQHF
TRBD1 | TRBJ2-7 | 13 | . | TRBV29-1 | TGCAGCGTCCGCCGGGACAGCTCCTACGAGCAGTACTTC | CSVRRDSSYEQYF
TRBD1 | TRBJ1-5 | 15 | few | TRBV28 | TGTGCCACCAAGGACAGGTCCTATGGCAATCAGCCCCAGCATTTT | CATKDRSYGNQPQHF
TRBD2 | TRBJ2-7 | 14 | . | TRBV19 | TGTGCCAGTAGTATGGGGAGGGACCTCTTCGGGCAGTACTTC | CASSMGRDLFGQYF
. | TRBJ2-1 | 19 | . | TRBV3-1/TRBV3-2 | TGTGCCAGCAGCCAAAGGGGACCGTCCGGGCGGGGGCCACCTTCACCTCAGTTCTTC | CASSQRGPSGRGPPSPQFF